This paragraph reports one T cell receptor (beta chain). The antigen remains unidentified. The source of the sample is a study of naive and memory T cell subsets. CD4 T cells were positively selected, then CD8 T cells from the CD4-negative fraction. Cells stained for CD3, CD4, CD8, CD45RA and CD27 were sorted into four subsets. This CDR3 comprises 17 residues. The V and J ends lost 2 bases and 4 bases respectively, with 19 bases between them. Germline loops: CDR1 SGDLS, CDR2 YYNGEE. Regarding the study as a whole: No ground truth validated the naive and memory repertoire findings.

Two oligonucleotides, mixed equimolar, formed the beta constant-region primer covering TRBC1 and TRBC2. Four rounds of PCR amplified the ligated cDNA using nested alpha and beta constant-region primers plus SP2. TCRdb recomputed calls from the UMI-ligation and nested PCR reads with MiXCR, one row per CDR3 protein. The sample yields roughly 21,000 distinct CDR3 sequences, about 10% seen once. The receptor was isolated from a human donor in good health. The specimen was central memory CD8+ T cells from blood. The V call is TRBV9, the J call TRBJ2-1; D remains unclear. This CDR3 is CASSVSFRASFYNEQFF. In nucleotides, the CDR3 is TGTGCCAGCAGCGTCTCCTTTCGGGCAAGTTTTTACAATGAGCAGTTCTTC.